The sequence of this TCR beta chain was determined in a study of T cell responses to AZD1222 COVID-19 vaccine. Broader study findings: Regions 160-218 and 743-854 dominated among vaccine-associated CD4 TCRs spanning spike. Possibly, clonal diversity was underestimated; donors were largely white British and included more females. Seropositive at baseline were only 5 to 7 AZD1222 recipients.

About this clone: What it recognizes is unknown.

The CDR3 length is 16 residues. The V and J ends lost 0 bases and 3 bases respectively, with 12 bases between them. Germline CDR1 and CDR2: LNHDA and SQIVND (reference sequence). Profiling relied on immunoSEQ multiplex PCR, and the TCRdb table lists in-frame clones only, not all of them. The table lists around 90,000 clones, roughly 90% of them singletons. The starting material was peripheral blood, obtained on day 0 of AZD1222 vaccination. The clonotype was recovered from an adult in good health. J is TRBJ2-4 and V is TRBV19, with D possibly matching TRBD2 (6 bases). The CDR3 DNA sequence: TGTGCCAGTAGTATAGATCGGGGGACCCTCAAAAACATTCAGTACTTC. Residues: CASSIDRGTLKNIQYF.